This entry describes one T cell receptor beta chain. Its antigen is still unknown. The data were obtained in a study of high-grade serous ovarian cancer treatment subgroups. Regarding the study as a whole: Without spatial data, bulk sequencing limits insight into HGSC tumor diversity. Different patients shared almost no repertoire; same-patient tumors shared roughly 0.11 to 0.85.

Repertoires were generated with immunoSEQ multiplex PCR, while TCRdb's copy carries only in-frame clones and drops some. Here the sample spans about 28,000 clones, roughly 80% being singletons. The tumor samples were collected prior to definitive surgery or chemotherapy. The germline V gene has CDR1 SGHDT and CDR2 YYEEEE. The ends were cut back, 0 bases at V and 8 bases at J, with 14 bases in the middle. This CDR3 region has 14 residues. Material: tumor tissue. The origin of this receptor is a human donor with high-grade serous ovarian cancer. The chain couples TRBV5-6 to TRBJ1-2; possible D gene TRBD1, 6 bases. The CDR3 loop is CASSLGWTDQGYTF. DNA for the CDR3: TGTGCCAGCAGCTTGGGGTGGACAGATCAAGGCTACACCTTC.